These 7 T cell receptor beta chains were all obtained from the same sample, sequenced in a study of T cells in localized non-small cell lung cancer. Sequenced by immunoSEQ multiplex PCR; TCRdb stores in-frame clones only, minus some. The sample contains more than 1,500 clones, 30% to 35% of which appear only once. The sample here was lung tumor tissue, taken before any cancer treatment. The receptor source for this set is a man aged 40-75 years with stage II lung adenocarcinoma.

The chain links TRBV18 to TRBJ1-3; 7 nucleotides agree with TRBD1. This CDR3 has 16 amino acids. Per the germline V gene, CDR1 is KGHSH and CDR2 is LQKENI. The trim removed 2 bases at V and 5 bases at J, leaving 9 bases unmatched. The chain's CDR3 is CASSPGTVLVRNTIYF. In nucleotides, the CDR3 is TGTGCCAGCTCACCAGGGACAGTGCTTGTGAGAAACACCATATATTTT. Full variable domain (missing parts from reference TRBV18 and TRBJ1-3): NAGVMQNPRHLVRRRGQEARLRCSPMKGHSHVYWYRQLPEEGLKFMVYLQKENIIDESGMPKERFSAEFPKEGPSILRIQQVVRGDSAAYFCASSPGTVLVRNTIYFGEGSWLTVV.

Sample share makes this clone medium-sized. CDR3 amino acids: CASSSPGPLSYEQYF. CDR3 coding DNA: TGTGCCAGCAGCTCACCGGGACCTTTGTCCTACGAGCAGTACTTC. The V call is TRBV11-3, the J call TRBJ2-7, with D perhaps assigned TRBD1 or TRBD2 (5 bases each). Germline loops: CDR1 SGHNT, CDR2 YENEEA. V was shortened by 4 bases and J by 1 base, with 14 bases between the two germline ends. The CDR3 covers 15 residues.

The chain links TRBV30 to TRBJ2-5; D gene uncertain. The germline gives CDR1 GTSNPN, CDR2 SVGIG (reference sequence). The CDR3 covers 11 residues. V was shortened by 3 bases and J by 4 bases, with 6 bases between the two germline ends. CDR3 DNA: TGTGCCTGGAGGGAAGTAGAGACCCAGTACTTC. Its translation: CAWREVETQYF.

This clone was counted once. V and J are TRBV18 and TRBJ1-3, with a possible D match to TRBD1 (5 bases). CDR3 length equals 16 residues. Germline V lookup: CDR1 KGHSH, CDR2 LQKENI. Trimming pared 3 bases from V and 0 bases from J, leaving 12 bases between. The CDR3 region is CASSPRGRYSGNTIYF. CDR3 coding DNA: TGTGCCAGCTCACCTCGGGGACGGTACTCTGGAAACACCATATATTTT. Drawing the rest from reference TRBV18 and TRBJ1-3, the complete variable domain is NAGVMQNPRHLVRRRGQEARLRCSPMKGHSHVYWYRQLPEEGLKFMVYLQKENIIDESGMPKERFSAEFPKEGPSILRIQQVVRGDSAAYFCASSPRGRYSGNTIYFGEGSWLTVV.

The chain has TRBV19 and TRBJ2-2, with D uncertain. Between the trimmed V and J ends, which lost 4 bases and 2 bases, there was a span of 11 bases. The length of the CDR3 is 15 residues. Germline assignment: CDR1 LNHDA and CDR2 SQIVND (reference sequence). For the CDR3, the DNA is TGTGCCAGTAGTAAGTCCCGGGCCAACACCGGGGAGCTGTTTTTT. It specifies CASSKSRANTGELFF.

The CDR3 loop is CASSRVRDRQETQYF. CDR3 DNA sequence: TGTGCCAGTAGTCGTGTTCGGGACAGACAAGAGACCCAGTACTTC. The chain carries TRBV19 and TRBJ2-5, with 7 nucleotides matching TRBD1. Germline lookup yields CDR1 LNHDA and CDR2 SQIVND (reference sequence). This CDR3 region has 15 residues. V shed 5 bases, J shed 2 bases, and the junction held 8 bases outside the gene matches.

The chain carries TRBV10-2 and TRBJ2-7, with TRBD2 identical over 13 bases. This CDR3 is 16 amino acids long. CDR1 and CDR2 (germline): WSHSY, SAAADI. J lost 5 bases, V lost 4 bases, and 8 bases had no gene match. The CDR3 bases are TGCGCCAGCAGTGGCAAAGGACTAGCGGGAGTGGACGAGCAGTACTTC. Encoded protein: CASSGKGLAGVDEQYF.